This T cell receptor (beta chain) was retrieved from a study of blood T cell repertoires in COVID-19. As for the study in general: For recovered donors of Cohort 3, there were two negative PCRs, clearance, or symptom resolution.

The CDR3 has 15 residues. V lost 3 bases and J lost 3, with 12 bases in between. Looked up from germline, CDR1 is MNHNS and CDR2 is SASEGT. Per the study methods: Estimates of nucleated cell counts were drawn from the amplification of reference gene primers. Repertoires were generated with immunoSEQ multiplex PCR, while TCRdb's copy carries only in-frame clones and drops some. V, J and clone size reflect that table, while D and trimming were determined from the DNA. The table records about 280,000 clones, approximately 90% of them present only once. V usage is TRBV6-1 and J usage is TRBJ2-1; D remains unclear. Sample: PBMCs or T cells enriched from blood (not recorded which). This clonotype was sampled from a woman aged 60-75 years in a cohort exposed to, infected with or recovered from COVID-19 (not recorded which). CDR3 protein: CASSDGRVGYNEQFF. The DNA for the CDR3 is TGTGCCAGCAGTGACGGCCGGGTGGGCTACAATGAGCAGTTCTTC.